This T cell receptor beta chain was sequenced during a study of T cells expressing NK-cell markers. General study points: Several donors likewise had their CD3+CD56-NKG2C+ fraction led by these clonotypes.

Concerning this clonotype itself: Its specificity is unknown.

Using the 5' RACE reads, TCRdb records one entry per CDR3 protein without DNA. The sample's table shows some 500,000 distinct CDR3 sequences. There are 17 residues in the CDR3. Germline V gives CDR1 SEHNR, CDR2 FQNEAQ (reference sequence). This chain links TRBV7-9 with TRBJ2-1; TCRdb indicates TRBD2, and absent DNA this call remains unverified. This receptor was obtained from a woman between 45 and 65 years old in good health. Material: blood T cells: a sorted CD56 or NKG2C T cell subset, CD4+ or CD8+ T cells, or bulk PBMC T cells (not recorded which). The CDR3: CASSLWGGGSGVDEQFF.